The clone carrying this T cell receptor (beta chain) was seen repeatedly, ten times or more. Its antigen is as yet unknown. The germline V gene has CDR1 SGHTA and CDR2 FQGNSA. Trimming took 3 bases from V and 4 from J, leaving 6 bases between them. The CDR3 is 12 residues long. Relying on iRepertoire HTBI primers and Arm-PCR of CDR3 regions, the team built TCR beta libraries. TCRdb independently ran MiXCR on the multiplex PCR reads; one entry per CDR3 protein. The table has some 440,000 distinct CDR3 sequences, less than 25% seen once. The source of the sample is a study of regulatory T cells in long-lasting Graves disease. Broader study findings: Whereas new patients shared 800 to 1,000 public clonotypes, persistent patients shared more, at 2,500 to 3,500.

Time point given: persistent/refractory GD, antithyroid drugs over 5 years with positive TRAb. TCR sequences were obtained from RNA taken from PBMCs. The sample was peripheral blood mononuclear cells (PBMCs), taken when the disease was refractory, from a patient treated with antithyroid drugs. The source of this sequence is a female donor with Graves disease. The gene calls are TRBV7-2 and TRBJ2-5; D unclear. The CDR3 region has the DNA TGTGCCAGCAGCTTCCCAAGAGAGACCCAGTACTTC. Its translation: CASSFPRETQYF. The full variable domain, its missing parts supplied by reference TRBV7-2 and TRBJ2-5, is GAGVSQSPSNKVTEKGKDVELRCDPISGHTALYWYRQSLGQGLEFLIYFQGNSAPDKSGLPSDRFSAERTGGSVSTLTIQRTQQEDSAVYLCASSFPRETQYFGPGTRLLVL.